The clone carrying this T cell receptor (beta chain) showed up just a few times. Time point reported: pre-sensitization, week 0. As to treatment: therapeutic diphenylcyclopropenone sensitization with weekly scalp DPC. Total RNA extraction was carried out from unfractionated whole blood. TCRdb itself ran the RACE reads through MiXCR, one entry per CDR3 protein. The data contain fewer than 45,000 distinct CDR3 sequences, 10% to 15% of them singletons. Germline CDR1 reads MNHEY; CDR2 reads SVGAGI. The V and J ends lost 3 bases and 0 bases respectively, with 20 bases between them. The length of the CDR3 is 18 residues. The sample is drawn from a study of human T cells and chemical hapten exposure. Overall study: Weekly scalp doses of diphenylcyclopropenone were given to patients during the approximately 25-week study. Slight volume differences across pooled libraries mainly accounted for varying per-sample TCR yields.

The sample in question was whole blood, obtained in connection with sensitization to the hapten diphenylcyclopropenone (DPC). This chain connects TRBV6-5 to TRBJ1-1; TRBD1 might be the D (5 bases). The clonotype was recovered from a woman aged 40 to 50 with alopecia areata. Some clones in this sample may be carry-over from other donors' samples. CDR3 DNA sequence: TGTGCCAGCAGTTATGGGGACCTCGCCGGAGCGATGAACACTGAAGCTTTCTTT. Translating it yields CASSYGDLAGAMNTEAFF.